These 5 T cell receptor beta chains were sequenced from one sample in a study of control samples from healthy donors and cancer patients (TCRdb year 2020). Libraries were made using the immunoSEQ multiplex PCR assay. In TCRdb, the immuneACCESS table is reduced to in-frame sequences with V and J assigned. These tables do not hold every clone; where another copy was compared, an unresolved V gene accounts for under half, and the others remain unexplained. Within this sample are some 120,000 clones, with 80% to 90% of them counted one time only. The ten top clones hold roughly 2.8% of the sample. The sample was blood. The receptors were gathered from a man aged 55 to 70 in good health.

The chain joins TRBV2 to TRBJ1-1, with D possibly being TRBD1 (6 bases). V lost 7 bases and J lost 0, with 12 bases in between. CDR3 length: 14 amino acids. CDR1 and CDR2 from the germline V gene are SNHLY and FYNNEI. For the CDR3, the DNA is TGTGCCAGCACGGCGCAGGGGATGAACACTGAAGCTTTCTTT. Amino acids: CASTAQGMNTEAFF. The variable domain in full, completed from reference TRBV2 and TRBJ1-1, reads EPEVTQTPSHQVTQMGQEVILRCVPISNHLYFYWYRQILGQKVEFLVSFYNNEISEKSEIFDDQFSVERPDGSNFTLKIRSTKLEDSAMYFCASTAQGMNTEAFFGQGTRLTVV.

For this clone: Other DNA sequences within the sample encode an identical CDR3. This CDR3 is CASRRQGSTDTQYF. The CDR3 DNA reads TGTGCCAGCAGAAGACAGGGAAGCACAGATACGCAGTATTTT. V gene TRBV27 combines with J gene TRBJ2-3; 7 nucleotides align to TRBD1. Per germline, CDR1 MNHEY and CDR2 SMNVEV (reference sequence). The V segment lost 6 bases and the J segment 0 bases; nucleotides outside the gene matches: 3. There are 14 residues in the CDR3.

The V and J genes are TRBV19 and TRBJ1-4, with D maybe TRBD1 (5 bases). Germline V gives CDR1 LNHDA, CDR2 SQIVND (reference sequence). CDR3 length equals 15 residues. The germline V and J ends were trimmed by 3 bases and 5 bases, with 13 bases remaining between them. CDR3 protein: CASSIGGVGNEKLFF. CDR3 in DNA: TGTGCCAGTAGTATCGGGGGAGTGGGGAATGAAAAACTGTTTTTT.

This chain joins TRBV15 and TRBJ1-6; the match to TRBD1 covers 7 bases. Germline CDR1 reads LNHNV; CDR2 reads YYDKDF (reference sequence). The V and J ends lost 3 bases and 7 bases, in that order; junction bases with no gene match: 12. This CDR3 is 17 amino acids long. CDR3 amino acids: CATSSRDRGQINSPLHF. In nucleotides, the CDR3 is TGTGCCACCAGCAGCCGCGATCGGGGACAGATAAATTCACCCCTCCACTTT.

This chain connects TRBV24-1 to TRBJ1-5; no clear D gene. V dropped 0 bases and J dropped 3 bases, with 20 bases sitting between them. CDR1 is KGHDR, CDR2 SFDVKD, per germline. The CDR3 is 19 residues long. CDR3 nucleotide sequence: TGTGCCACCAGTGATTTGAAAGTTGGGCAAACAGTACCCAATCAGCCCCAGCATTTT. This codes for CATSDLKVGQTVPNQPQHF.